Below are 27 T cell receptor beta chains sequenced from a single sample in a study of shared clonotypes between healthy human individuals. This table comes from immunoSEQ multiplex PCR, and its TCRdb copy is limited to in-frame clones, with some not included. Of hundreds of thousands of clones detected, about 95% appear once; the ten largest clones hold about 0.11%. Naive CD8 cells, CD45RO-negative and positively selected for CCR7, excluded terminally differentiated effector memory CD45RA+ cells. The sequencing input was naive CD8+ T cells sorted from blood. All receptors derive from a woman aged 30 to 39 in good health.

The chain has TRBV27 and TRBJ2-5; 8 bases agree with TRBD2. Germline V gene data show CDR1 as MNHEY and CDR2 as SMNVEV (reference sequence). V was pared by 4 bases and J by 5 bases, with 6 bases of the junction left unmatched. The CDR3 consists of 14 residues. The CDR3 coding sequence is TGTGCCAGCAGTTACTATGCGGGGGGTGAGACCCAGTACTTC. This gives the protein CASSYYAGGETQYF.

V gene TRBV11-2 combines with J gene TRBJ2-7, with 10 bases fitting TRBD1. Per the germline V gene, CDR1 is SGHAT and CDR2 is FQNNGV. The CDR3 loop spans 13 amino acids. V lost 5 bases and J lost 4; bases outside the gene matches: 2. CDR3 amino acids: CASSMGQGYEQYF. The CDR3 bases are TGTGCCAGCAGCATGGGACAGGGGTACGAGCAGTACTTC.

The chain links TRBV28 to TRBJ1-1; weak D call: TRBD1 (5 bases). Trimming shortened V by 1 base and J by 1 base, and 10 bases separated the two germline ends. The CDR3 consists of 15 residues. Germline CDR1 reads MDHEN; CDR2 reads SYDVKM. The CDR3: CASSLLGGSNTEAFF. CDR3 DNA: TGTGCCAGCAGTTTATTGGGGGGATCGAACACTGAAGCTTTCTTT.

This sequence joins TRBV1 and TRBJ2-1; the table names TRBD2, a call not compared with the DNA. TRBV1 is flagged as a pseudogene. The CDR3 spans 16 residues. In DNA, the CDR3 is TGCACCAGCAGCCCTTCCGGGACTCGACCTTACAATGAGCAGTTCTTC. It translates to CTSSPSGTRPYNEQFF.

Written as DNA, the CDR3 is TGTGCCAGCAGCTTTCTAGCGGATACAGATACGCAGTATTTT. Amino acid sequence: CASSFLADTDTQYF. V is TRBV7-9 and J is TRBJ2-3; the match to TRBD2 covers 7 bases. CDR1 SEHNR and CDR2 FQNEAQ come from the germline V gene (reference sequence). V was pared by 3 bases and J by 3 bases, with 3 bases of the junction left unmatched. The CDR3 is made up of 14 amino acids. Full variable domain (missing parts from reference TRBV7-9 and TRBJ2-3): DTGVSQNPRHKITKRGQNVTFRCDPISEHNRLYWYRQTLGQGPEFLTYFQNEAQLEKSRLLSDRFSAERPKGSFSTLEIQRTEQGDSAMYLCASSFLADTDTQYFGPGTRLTVL.

This chain connects TRBV21-1 to TRBJ2-5; no DNA check was done on the table's D call, TRBD2. TRBV21-1 has pseudogene status. This CDR3 is built from 16 residues. Written as DNA, the CDR3 is TGTGCCAGCAGCAGACAGAAAGGGAGGGAAGGGGAGACCCAGTACTTC. Amino acids: CASSRQKGREGETQYF.

The chain combines TRBV5-4 with TRBJ2-7; 12 bases agree with TRBD2. The CDR3 totals 15 residues. V dropped 3 bases and J dropped 4; count of bases not matched to a gene: 5. In germline, CDR1 is SGHNT, CDR2 YYREEE (reference sequence). CDR3 amino acids: CASSWASGRAYEQYF. The CDR3 coding sequence is TGTGCCAGCAGCTGGGCTAGCGGGAGGGCTTACGAGCAGTACTTC.

With respect to this clone: Other DNA sequences in the same sample also yield this CDR3. This chain links TRBV4-1 with TRBJ2-2, with 11 bases aligning to TRBD2. The ends lost 0 bases at V and 9 bases at J; junction bases unmatched: 3. The germline CDR1 and CDR2 sequences are MGHRA and YSYEKL. The CDR3 covers 15 residues. This CDR3 is CASSQDTSGSWELFF. For the CDR3, the DNA is TGCGCCAGCAGCCAAGATACTAGCGGGAGTTGGGAGCTGTTTTTT.

V gene TRBV5-4 combines with J gene TRBJ2-3; 10 nucleotides agree with TRBD2. The CDR3 is 19 residues long. Germline-derived CDR1 and CDR2 are SGHNT and YYREEE (reference sequence). V lost 4 bases and J lost 2; bases outside the gene matches: 16. CDR3 bases: TGTGCCAGCAGCGCCCCCCCAGCGGGAGGGCAAGGTCCCACAGATACGCAGTATTTT. It specifies CASSAPPAGGQGPTDTQYF.

The chain employs TRBV27 and TRBJ2-3; weak D call: TRBD2 (6 bases). V shed 5 bases and J shed 2 bases, with 17 bases lying between them. This CDR3 is 16 amino acids long. The germline V gene encodes CDR1 MNHEY and CDR2 SMNVEV (reference sequence). CDR3 nucleotide sequence: TGTGCCAGCAGTACGCTAGCGACCGCTACCACAGATACGCAGTATTTT. Encoded protein: CASSTLATATTDTQYF.

As for this clone: This CDR3 is also generated by other DNA sequences in the sample. The chain combines TRBV5-6 with TRBJ1-1; tentative D call: TRBD1 (5 bases). The V gene lost 4 bases and the J gene lost 1 base, with 11 bases spanning the gap. CDR1 and CDR2 (germline): SGHDT, YYEEEE. This CDR3 has 14 residues. Here the CDR3 DNA reads TGTGCCAGCAGCCCCGGGGGTGGGAACACTGAAGCTTTCTTT. Translated: CASSPGGGNTEAFF.

The rearrangement uses TRBV29-1 and TRBJ1-5, with a weak D call TRBD1 (5 bases). CDR3 length: 15 amino acids. Per germline, CDR1 SQVTM and CDR2 ANQGSEA. Between the trimmed V and J ends, which lost 3 bases and 3 bases, there was a span of 15 bases. CDR3 nucleotides: TGCAGCGTTGACCCTAGAGCAGGGTTCAATCAGCCCCAGCATTTT. Amino acids: CSVDPRAGFNQPQHF. Combining the CDR3 with reference TRBV29-1 and TRBJ1-5 gives the whole variable domain SAVISQKPSRDICQRGTSLTIQCQVDSQVTMMFWYRQQPGQSLTLIATANQGSEATYESGFVIDKFPISRPNLTFSTLTVSNMSPEDSSIYLCSVDPRAGFNQPQHFGDGTRLSIL.

The chain recombines TRBV11-2 with TRBJ1-3; possibly TRBD1 for D (5 bases). Germline lookup yields CDR1 SGHAT and CDR2 FQNNGV. The CDR3 covers 14 residues. The V end was cut by 3 bases, the J end by 2 bases, with 8 bases between. The CDR3 is CASSFRDPGNTIYF. The CDR3 coding sequence is TGTGCCAGCAGCTTCAGGGACCCTGGAAACACCATATATTTT.

This chain uses TRBV9 with TRBJ2-7; D not resolved. This CDR3 is 14 amino acids long. From germline, CDR1 is SGDLS and CDR2 YYNGEE. Trimming left V 0 bases short and J 2 bases short, with 9 bases between. In DNA, the CDR3 is TGTGCCAGCAGCGTAGGGGTTAGAGCCTACGAGCAGTACTTC. Translation: CASSVGVRAYEQYF.

The rearrangement links TRBV14 to TRBJ2-5; a possible D gene is TRBD2 (5 bases). CDR3 length: 17 residues. Germline CDR1 is SGHDN and CDR2 is FVKESK. The V gene lost 0 bases and the J gene lost 5 bases, with 19 bases spanning the gap. CDR3 DNA: TGTGCCAGCAGCCAAGATCGACTGAGGACTGGTCACGAGACCCAGTACTTC. Encoded protein: CASSQDRLRTGHETQYF.

This clone has more than one count but fewer than ten. One end of the junction fails to match germline, which may point to a read error. This chain joins TRBV2 and TRBJ2-7, with D possibly TRBD2 on 5 matching bases. CDR1 SNHLY and CDR2 FYNNEI come from the germline V gene. The CDR3 covers 10 residues. Here the CDR3 reads CASSASLAHF. CDR3 DNA: TGTGCCAGCAGTGCTTCCCTAGCCCACTTC. Combining the CDR3 with reference TRBV2 and TRBJ2-7 gives the whole variable domain EPEVTQTPSHQVTQMGQEVILRCVPISNHLYFYWYRQILGQKVEFLVSFYNNEISEKSEIFDDQFSVERPDGSNFTLKIRSTKLEDSAMYFCASSASLAHFGPGTRLTVT.

The chain links TRBV11-2 to TRBJ2-6; TRBD1 matches 8 bases. CDR1 is SGHAT and CDR2 is FQNNGV in the germline V gene. The CDR3 runs 19 residues. The V and J ends lost 5 bases and 5 bases, in that order; junction bases with no gene match: 17. The CDR3 here is CASSPHRGSYPSRANVLTF. CDR3 DNA: TGTGCCAGCAGCCCTCACAGGGGGAGCTACCCTTCTCGGGCCAACGTCCTGACTTTC. Variable domain in full (rest from reference TRBV11-2 and TRBJ2-6): EAGVAQSPRYKIIEKRQSVAFWCNPISGHATLYWYQQILGQGPKLLIQFQNNGVVDDSQLPKDRFSAERLKGVDSTLKIQPAKLEDSAVYLCASSPHRGSYPSRANVLTFGAGSRLTVL.

The chain recombines TRBV5-6 with TRBJ2-7; D is uncertain. Germline V lookup: CDR1 SGHDT, CDR2 YYEEEE. The germline V and J ends were trimmed by 0 bases and 2 bases, with 9 bases remaining between them. There are 14 residues in the CDR3. The CDR3 loop reads CASSLGLSPYEQYF. CDR3 bases: TGTGCCAGCAGCTTGGGACTCTCCCCCTACGAGCAGTACTTC.

J is TRBJ1-1 and V is TRBV7-6; no clear D gene. The CDR3 is 16 amino acids. The germline V gene encodes CDR1 SGHVS and CDR2 FNYEAQ. V shed 1 base and J shed 4 bases, with 16 bases lying between them. This CDR3 is CASSLESGRSSTEAFF. CDR3 sequence (DNA): TGTGCCAGCAGCTTAGAAAGCGGCCGCTCTAGCACTGAAGCTTTCTTT.

The rearrangement uses TRBV30 and TRBJ2-7, with D hard to call. Germline CDR1 GTSNPN, CDR2 SVGIG (reference sequence). Trimming cost V 2 bases and J 0 bases, with 8 bases left between them. The CDR3 is 13 residues long. DNA for the CDR3: TGTGCCTGGAGTTACGAAAACTCCTACGAGCAGTACTTC. Its translation: CAWSYENSYEQYF.

The chain joins TRBV27 to TRBJ2-1, with 9 bases identical to TRBD2. Trimming at V came to 6 bases and at J to 6 bases, leaving 6 bases not matched to a gene. This CDR3 is 14 amino acids long. CDR1 MNHEY and CDR2 SMNVEV come from the germline V gene (reference sequence). The CDR3 sequence: CASRPHSGSNEQFF. The CDR3 coding sequence is TGTGCCAGCAGGCCCCATAGCGGGAGCAATGAGCAGTTCTTC.

V and J are TRBV28 and TRBJ2-3; no clear D gene. Germline V CDR1 and CDR2: MDHEN, SYDVKM. This CDR3 region has 13 residues. V lost 2 bases and J 4 bases, leaving 7 bases between the germline ends. The CDR3 DNA reads TGTGCCAGCAGTTTAAGAGGTCCAGATACGCAGTATTTT. It specifies CASSLRGPDTQYF.

The chain carries TRBV19 and TRBJ2-4; D is possibly TRBD2 (5 bases). Germline V lookup: CDR1 LNHDA, CDR2 SQIVND (reference sequence). V gave up 3 bases and J gave up 0 bases, with 30 bases separating them. This CDR3 has 22 amino acids. The CDR3 sequence: CASSIPREVGESRILAKNIQYF. The CDR3 DNA reads TGTGCCAGTAGTATCCCACGAGAGGTGGGAGAGTCAAGAATCTTAGCCAAAAACATTCAGTACTTC.

The chain joins TRBV20-1 to TRBJ1-5; the D gene is possibly TRBD1 (5 bases). Germline loops: CDR1 DFQATT, CDR2 SNEGSKA (reference sequence). The CDR3 sequence is 11 residues long. CDR3 bases: TGCTCTGGGGGTAGCAATCAGCCCCAGCATTTT. It specifies CSGGSNQPQHF.

As regards this clone: Other DNA sequences in this specimen translate into the identical CDR3. Here the CDR3 DNA reads TGTGCCAGCAGTCTCTTAGGAGGGACAGATACGCAGTATTTT. Translation: CASSLLGGTDTQYF. This rearrangement joins TRBV27 to TRBJ2-3; D perhaps matches TRBD2 (6 bases). CDR3 length: 14 residues. Germline loops: CDR1 MNHEY, CDR2 SMNVEV (reference sequence). Between the trimmed V and J ends, which lost 5 bases and 3 bases, there was a span of 12 bases.

Concerning this clone: Other DNA sequences in this specimen translate into the identical CDR3. This rearrangement joins TRBV6-6 to TRBJ2-7; no definite D call. The CDR3 is 12 residues long. Germline V gives CDR1 MNHNY, CDR2 SVGAGI (reference sequence). Trimming shortened V by 0 bases and J by 3 bases, and 3 bases separated the two germline ends. CDR3: CASSYSSYEQYF. Here the CDR3 DNA reads TGTGCCAGCAGTTACTCAAGCTACGAGCAGTACTTC.

The J gene is TRBJ2-7, the V gene TRBV13; a possible D gene is TRBD1 (5 bases). Trimming took 1 base from V and 4 from J, leaving 11 bases between them. This CDR3 spans 14 amino acids. Germline V gene lookup returns CDR1 PRHDT and CDR2 FYEKMQ (reference sequence). The CDR3 bases are TGTGCCAGCAGCTTAGCGGCAGGGCCTTACGAGCAGTACTTC. Translation gives CASSLAAGPYEQYF.